This is a list of T cell receptor beta chains from one sample in a study of prognosis after radiotherapy for stage I lung cancer. Via MiXCR, TCRdb re-called the multiplex PCR reads, giving one row per CDR3 protein. This sample has fewer than 40,000 distinct CDR3 sequences, with approximately 35% found just once. The source was PBMCs, collected before or after stereotactic body radiation therapy (not recorded which). The receptors come from a donor aged 50 or older with non-small cell lung cancer. The CDR3 runs from the conserved cysteine through the conserved F or W. D genes are given only for firm matches. For some rows the clone size is stated as once, few or many, or as a class when expanded; others skip it.

>TRBJ2-1|few|TRBV6-2/TRBV6-3|-
CASSYKLDYNEQFF
TGTGCCAGCAGTTACAAACTAGATTACAATGAGCAGTTCTTC
>TRBJ1-3|many|TRBV9|-
CASSAREQGSSGNTIYF
TGTGCCAGCAGCGCTCGTGAACAGGGCAGCTCTGGAAACACCATATATTTT
>TRBJ2-4|few|TRBV19|-
CASSMGRNPSNIQYF
TGTGCCAGTAGTATGGGAAGAAACCCCTCAAACATTCAGTACTTC
>TRBJ2-2|few|TRBV15|TRBD2
CAISRGRGGTWELFF
TGTGCCATCAGCAGAGGGAGGGGAGGTACCTGGGAGCTGTTTTTT
>TRBJ2-3|many|TRBV5-1|-
CASSLWGTDTQYF
TGCGCCAGCAGCCTGTGGGGCACAGATACGCAGTATTTT
>TRBJ1-1|many|TRBV11-2|-
CASRLNREAFF
TGTGCCAGCAGGCTAAACAGGGAAGCTTTCTTT
>TRBJ2-6|-|TRBV6-2/TRBV6-3|TRBD2
CASSGTSGTAWANVLTF
TGTGCCAGCAGTGGGACTAGCGGGACGGCTTGGGCCAACGTCCTGACTTTC
>TRBJ1-5|many|TRBV5-8|-
CASSRLGVKPQHF
TGTGCCAGCAGCCGGCTCGGGGTTAAGCCCCAGCATTTT
>TRBJ2-3|many|TRBV2|TRBD1
CASSEGRGGGTDTQYF
TGTGCCAGCAGTGAAGGTCGAGGGGGCGGGACAGATACGCAGTATTTT
>TRBJ1-6|-|TRBV4-3|-
CDSSPTSCNSPLHF
TGCGACAGCTCCCCTACTTCCTGTAATTCACCCCTCCACTTT